This entry lists 8 T cell receptor beta chains sequenced from one sample in a study of blood T cell repertoires in COVID-19 (dated by TCRdb to 2018 to 2021). The method behind the library was the immunoSEQ multiplex PCR assay. TCRdb holds this immuneACCESS table with in-frame rearrangements only. Some clones are missing; in checked studies, unresolved V genes explain under half, and the rest has no known cause. The sample has a few hundred thousand clones on record, around 87% of them singletons. 2.4% of the sample goes to the ten largest clones. The source material was PBMCs or T cells enriched from blood (not recorded which). Receptors originate from a woman younger than 30 who had recovered from COVID-19.

This clone was detected only a few times. This chain joins TRBV6-5 and TRBJ1-5, with D unresolved. Trimming stripped 7 bases from V and 2 bases from J, with 9 bases between. CDR1 MNHEY and CDR2 SVGAGI come from the germline V gene. The CDR3 is 13 amino acids. This CDR3 is CASTVAGNQPQHF. CDR3 bases: TGTGCCAGCACCGTGGCCGGCAATCAGCCCCAGCATTTT.

The chain joins TRBV5-1 to TRBJ2-7; 11 bases line up with TRBD2. The length of the CDR3 is 14 residues. Germline V gives CDR1 SGHRS, CDR2 YFSETQ. With 5 bases clipped from V and 1 base from J, the junction kept 2 bases outside the gene matches. The CDR3 sequence: CASRASGGSYEQYF. The CDR3, as DNA: TGCGCCAGCAGGGCTAGCGGGGGGTCCTACGAGCAGTACTTC.

V usage is TRBV12-2 and J usage is TRBJ2-1; the D call TRBD2 from the table was never checked on the DNA. TRBV12-2 is an annotated pseudogene. CDR3 size: 13 residues. CDR3 residues: CASRSGSENEQFF. CDR3 nucleotides: TGTGCAAGTCGTAGTGGTTCGGAGAATGAGCAGTTCTTC.

The genes are TRBV10-1 and TRBJ2-7, with a weak D call TRBD2 (6 bases). V lost 0 bases to trimming and J lost 9 bases, with 12 bases between them. The CDR3 covers 13 residues. The germline CDR1 and CDR2 sequences are WNHNN and SYGVQD (reference sequence). The chain's CDR3 is CASSESPGERQYF. The CDR3 nucleotides are TGCGCCAGCAGTGAGTCGCCGGGGGAACGGCAGTACTTC.

This clone is a singleton in its sample. This rearrangement joins TRBV27 to TRBJ2-1; TRBD1 matches 10 bases. The trim removed 4 bases at V and 5 bases at J, leaving 2 bases unmatched. CDR1 and CDR2 from the germline V gene are MNHEY and SMNVEV (reference sequence). The CDR3 is 14 residues long. CDR3 sequence: CASSSGTGDNEQFF. The DNA of the CDR3 is TGTGCCAGCAGTTCCGGGACAGGGGACAATGAGCAGTTCTTC.

Concerning this clone: Distinct nucleotide sequences in the sample also encode this CDR3. The V and J genes are TRBV14 and TRBJ2-7; a weak D match, TRBD2 (5 bases). This CDR3 comprises 15 residues. Germline V gene sequence: CDR1 SGHDN, CDR2 FVKESK. Trimming took off 0 bases at V and 2 bases at J, with 11 bases between the two ends. CDR3 loop: CASSQETGSAYEQYF. For the CDR3, the DNA is TGTGCCAGCAGCCAAGAAACGGGGTCCGCCTACGAGCAGTACTTC. The full variable domain, completed using reference TRBV14 and TRBJ2-7, is EAGVTQFPSHSVIEKGQTVTLRCDPISGHDNLYWYRRVMGKEIKFLLHFVKESKQDESGMPNNRFLAERTGGTYSTLKVQPAELEDSGVYFCASSQETGSAYEQYFGPGTRLTVT.

V is TRBV5-1 and J is TRBJ1-1; 10 bases align to TRBD1. This CDR3 is built from 14 residues. Germline trimming cut 3 bases from V and 4 bases from J; bases unmatched to any gene: 3. Looked up from germline, CDR1 is SGHRS and CDR2 is YFSETQ. The CDR3 protein is CASSSWDRGTEAFF. The CDR3 nucleotides read TGCGCCAGCAGCTCCTGGGACAGGGGCACTGAAGCTTTCTTT.

The chain couples TRBV28 to TRBJ1-1, with 11 bases that match TRBD1. Trimming cost V 5 bases and J 7 bases; bases outside gene matches: 12. Germline lookup yields CDR1 MDHEN and CDR2 SYDVKM. The CDR3 sequence is 16 residues long. The CDR3 sequence: CASSQDRGRVADEAFF. In DNA, the CDR3 is TGTGCCAGCAGTCAGGACAGGGGGCGGGTGGCGGATGAAGCTTTCTTT.